This T cell receptor (beta chain) appears in the sequencing data of a study of T cell responses to AZD1222 COVID-19 vaccine. Sequencing used immunoSEQ multiplex PCR; TCRdb keeps in-frame clones, though not all of them. The top ten clones hold 3.1% of a sample with 98,000 or so clones, around 90% of them seen once. Whole-study findings and limits: Sampling captured repertoires only after the peak T cell response. Unmutated variant regions reportedly attract nearly half of all spike-specific TCRs.

Germline V CDR1 and CDR2: MNHEY, SVGAGI. The V end was cut by 8 bases, the J end by 2 bases, with 13 bases between. The length of the CDR3 is 14 residues. About this clone itself: Its target is unknown.

V is TRBV6-5 and J is TRBJ2-1; tentative D call: TRBD1 (6 bases). The origin of this receptor is an adult in good health. This material consisted of peripheral blood, taken on day 0 of MenACWY control vaccination. The CDR3 loop is CASGNRVTYNEQFF. For the CDR3, the DNA is TGTGCCAGCGGCAACAGGGTAACCTACAATGAGCAGTTCTTC.